Each of the 26 T cell receptor delta chains below was sequenced from the same sample in a study of gamma-delta T cells after stem cell transplantation. TCRdb re-called the RT-PCR reads with CATT. The table includes around 1,300 delta-chain clones, approximately 15% detected once. Sequenced material: gamma-delta T cells. These receptor sequences come from a human donor. It is not recorded whose cells these are; they may come from a transplant donor.

In its sample, this clone was seen a few times. The rearrangement uses TRDV2 and TRDJ1; 9 bases are shared with TRDD3. The V segment lost 3 bases and the J segment 0 bases; nucleotides outside the gene matches: 7. From germline, CDR1 is GEAIGNYY and CDR2 EKD. This CDR3 has 16 residues. In nucleotides, the CDR3 is TGTGCCTGTGACCTACTGGGGGAGCCCGACACCGATAAACTCATCTTT. As protein: CACDLLGEPDTDKLIF.

This clone is categorized as medium-sized. The chain is built from TRDV2 and TRDJ1; 7 bases map to TRDD3. This CDR3 is built from 14 residues. The germline CDR1 and CDR2 sequences are GEAIGNYY and EKD. With V trimmed by 0 bases and J by 7 bases, 7 bases remained unmatched. CDR3 sequence reads: CACDTVGGSGKLIF. CDR3 DNA sequence: TGTGCCTGTGACACCGTCGGGGGATCCGGTAAACTCATCTTT.

In the case of this clone: A far larger clone is off by one base, so a read error is likely. This rearrangement joins TRDV2 to TRDJ1; 8 bases are shared with TRDD3. V dropped 4 bases and J dropped 0; count of bases not matched to a gene: 15. The CDR3 covers 18 residues. Germline lookup yields CDR1 GEAIGNYY and CDR2 EKD. Here the CDR3 DNA reads TGTGCCTGTGAGACCCTTAGTACTGGGGGCCCCGACACCGATAAACTCATCTTT. Protein product: CACETLSTGGPDTDKLIF.

This clone was detected a few times. J is TRDJ1 and V is TRDV2; TRDD3 matches at 8 bases. The germline gives CDR1 GEAIGNYY, CDR2 EKD. With 3 bases clipped from V and 0 bases from J, the junction kept 11 bases outside the gene matches. The CDR3 runs 17 residues. The CDR3 loop reads CACDPVLGGLYTDKLIF. CDR3 in DNA: TGTGCCTGTGACCCCGTACTGGGGGGTTTGTACACCGATAAACTCATCTTT.

The sample holds a few counts of this clone. The V and J genes are TRDV2 and TRDJ3; D gene uncertain. Looked up from germline, CDR1 is GEAIGNYY and CDR2 is EKD. Trimming removed 1 base at V and 4 bases at J, with 13 bases between. The CDR3 loop spans 17 amino acids. CDR3 region: CACDTMDLSWDTRQMFF. DNA for the CDR3: TGTGCCTGTGACACGATGGACCTGTCTTGGGACACCCGACAGATGTTTTTC.

By proportion, this clone is large. A read error may be the cause here, since a much bigger clone is one base away. The rearrangement joins TRDV2 to TRDJ1; 11 bases map to TRDD3. This CDR3 has 19 residues. Germline CDR1 reads GEAIGNYY; CDR2 reads EKD. Unmatched junction bases numbered 14, after V lost 0 bases and J lost 3 bases. The CDR3: CACDTVAQHWGIRADKLIF. In DNA, the CDR3 is TGTGCCTGTGACACCGTGGCCCAACACTGGGGGATAAGGGCCGATAAACTCATCTTT.

This chain links TRDV2 with TRDJ1; TRDD3 matches at 9 bases. The germline gives CDR1 GEAIGNYY, CDR2 EKD. There are 16 residues in the CDR3. The V segment lost 4 bases and the J segment 1 base; nucleotides outside the gene matches: 9. DNA of the CDR3: TGTGCCTGTGAATCACTACTGGGGGACCTCACCGATAAACTCATCTTT. It codes for CACESLLGDLTDKLIF.

Details on this clone: The junction differs from germline at one of its ends, possibly a read error. The rearrangement joins TRDV2 to TRDJ3; possible D gene TRDD3, 6 bases. Germline CDR1 reads GEAIGNYY; CDR2 reads EKD. This CDR3 is built from 20 residues. DNA for the CDR3: TGTGCCTGTGGCACCCTTAGGGGGGGAAACCACTCCTGGGACACCCGAAAGATGTTTTTC. Its translation is CACGTLRGGNHSWDTRKMFF.

On this clone: It is likely a read error: a sequence one base away is far more abundant. V gene TRDV2 combines with J gene TRDJ1, with 12 nucleotides matching TRDD3. Trimming removed 0 bases from V and 0 bases from J; junction bases left unmatched: 7. Germline assignment: CDR1 GEAIGNYY and CDR2 EKD. CDR3 size: 18 residues. The DNA for the CDR3 is TGTGCCTGTGACACCGGACTGGGGGATACCGAATACACCGATAAACTCATCTTT. Its translation: CACDTGLGDTEYTDKLIF.

In its sample, this clone ranks as large. Other DNA sequences in the sample encode the same CDR3. The chain joins TRDV2 to TRDJ1; 13 positions agree with TRDD3. This CDR3 spans 22 amino acids. The V gene's germline CDR1 is GEAIGNYY and CDR2 EKD. The V and J ends lost 0 bases and 0 bases, in that order; junction bases with no gene match: 18. CDR3 region: CACDTLILGDTPTKMDTDKLIF. The CDR3 DNA follows: TGTGCCTGTGACACCCTTATACTGGGGGATACGCCCACTAAGATGGACACCGATAAACTCATCTTT.

This clone came up a few times. The chain joins TRDV2 to TRDJ1, with 9 bases aligning to TRDD3. The CDR3 covers 19 residues. The V and J ends lost 3 bases and 0 bases, in that order; junction bases with no gene match: 16. The germline gives CDR1 GEAIGNYY, CDR2 EKD. This CDR3 reads CACDLLLGEKTAYTDKLIF. In nucleotides, the CDR3 is TGTGCCTGTGACCTACTACTGGGGGAGAAAACCGCGTACACCGATAAACTCATCTTT.

This rearrangement joins TRDV2 to TRDJ1; 12 bases agree with TRDD3. Germline CDR1 GEAIGNYY, CDR2 EKD. Unmatched junction bases numbered 6, after V lost 3 bases and J lost 8 bases. CDR3 length equals 14 residues. This CDR3 is CACDFLGDTGKLIF. The DNA of the CDR3 is TGTGCCTGTGACTTTCTGGGGGATACGGGGAAACTCATCTTT.

Regarding this clone: This may come from a read error, since a much larger clone is one base off. The chain is built from TRDV2 and TRDJ1, with D tentatively TRDD3 (5 bases). This CDR3 has 15 amino acids. Germline CDR1 reads GEAIGNYY; CDR2 reads EKD. The CDR3 nucleotides read TGTGCCTGTGACACCGTTGGGATGTACACCGATAACCTCATCTTT. It encodes CACDTVGMYTDNLIF.

In its sample, this clone was seen a few times. This likely traces to a read error, being one base from a far larger clone. The V gene is TRDV2, the J gene TRDJ1, with TRDD3 matching over 7 bases. The germline gives CDR1 GEAIGNYY, CDR2 EKD. V shed 4 bases, J shed 3 bases, and the junction held 10 bases outside the gene matches. The CDR3 length is 15 residues. CDR3 bases: TGTGCCTGTGAGACGTTGGGGGAAGGCGCCGATAAACTCATCTTT. It is translated as CACETLGEGADKLIF.

The chain combines TRDV2 with TRDJ2, with 7 positions matching TRDD3. V shed 2 bases, J shed 8 bases, and the junction held 10 bases outside the gene matches. Germline assignment: CDR1 GEAIGNYY and CDR2 EKD. CDR3 length: 15 residues. CDR3 amino acids: CACDKLGGFRAQLFF. DNA of the CDR3: TGTGCCTGTGACAAACTCGGGGGATTCAGGGCACAACTCTTCTTT.

This clone was counted between two and nine times. In DNA, the CDR3 is TGTGCCTGTGACACTTTATACTGGGGGACCTCAAACACCGATAAACTCATCTTT. This encodes CACDTLYWGTSNTDKLIF. The chain carries TRDV2 and TRDJ1; 9 bases line up with TRDD3. Trimming took 1 base from V and 0 from J; bases not matched to a gene: 11. CDR1 GEAIGNYY and CDR2 EKD come from the germline V gene. The CDR3 is 18 residues long.

Only a few counts were recorded for this clone. A read error is likely here: a far larger clone is one base away. Other DNA sequences from this sample encode an identical CDR3 as well. The chain couples TRDV2 to TRDJ1, with 10 bases lining up with TRDD3. Germline assignment: CDR1 GEAIGNYY and CDR2 EKD. The CDR3 runs 15 residues. The CDR3 reads CACDTVGDTSDKLIF. The CDR3 DNA sequence: TGTGCCTGTGACACCGTGGGGGATACCTCCGATAAACTTATCTTT.

Relative to its sample, this clone is large. The chain joins TRDV2 to TRDJ1; 9 nucleotides line up with TRDD3. The CDR3 loop spans 17 amino acids. After removal of 2 bases from V and 5 bases from J, the junction contained 14 bases not matched to a gene. Germline loops: CDR1 GEAIGNYY, CDR2 EKD. The CDR3 DNA follows: TGTGCCTGTGACATACTGGGGGACCTTGGAGCAGAGGATAAACTCATCTTT. This codes for CACDILGDLGAEDKLIF.

On this clone itself: This is likely an artifact of a read error, given a far larger clone one base away. The CDR3 region is CACETLLGDTNGSWDTRQMFF. The CDR3 coding sequence is TGTGCCTGTGAGACCCTACTGGGGGATACCAATGGCTCCTGGGACACCCGACAGATGTTTTTC. The gene calls are TRDV2 and TRDJ3; 12 bases match TRDD3. The CDR3 has 21 amino acids. The V and J ends lost 4 bases and 0 bases, in that order; junction bases with no gene match: 12. CDR1 is GEAIGNYY, CDR2 EKD, per germline.

J is TRDJ1 and V is TRDV2; a possible D gene is TRDD3 (6 bases). This CDR3 has 15 amino acids. From germline, CDR1 is GEAIGNYY and CDR2 EKD. V was cut by 4 bases and J by 8 bases, with 22 bases left in between. The CDR3 DNA follows: TGTGCCTGTGAGGGGATGGTGGGGGCCTCGAGAAAACTCATCTTT. It encodes CACEGMVGASRKLIF.

In its sample, this clone was seen a few times. V and J are TRDV2 and TRDJ1; TRDD3 might be the D (6 bases). CDR1 and CDR2 from the germline V gene are GEAIGNYY and EKD. Trimming took 0 bases from V and 6 from J, leaving 13 bases between them. The CDR3 consists of 14 residues. The DNA for the CDR3 is TGTGCCTGTGACACCGTGGGGGGGACCAATAAACTCATCTTT. Amino acids: CACDTVGGTNKLIF.

A word on this clone: A far larger clone is one nucleotide away, so this likely arose from a read error. The chain employs TRDV2 and TRDJ1; 11 bases are shared with TRDD3. Trimming took 3 bases from V and 3 from J; bases not matched to a gene: 11. CDR3 size: 17 residues. Germline V lookup: CDR1 GEAIGNYY, CDR2 EKD. For the CDR3, the DNA is TGTGCCTGTGACTCCCGACTGGGGGATAGAAGGGCCGATAAACTCATCTTT. It codes for CACDSRLGDRRADKLIF.

This clone showed up just a few times. The genes are TRDV2 and TRDJ1; tentatively, D is TRDD3 (6 bases). V was clipped by 1 base and J by 0 bases, with 14 bases between them. This CDR3 is built from 16 residues. Germline CDR1 and CDR2: GEAIGNYY and EKD. Here the CDR3 reads CACDTVGGSYTDKLIF. CDR3 coding DNA: TGTGCCTGTGACACAGTGGGGGGTTCGTACACCGATAAACTCATCTTT.

Remarks on this clone: This specimen includes other DNA sequences encoding the same CDR3. The chain uses TRDV2 and TRDJ1, with 8 bases lining up with TRDD3. Germline-derived CDR1 and CDR2 are GEAIGNYY and EKD. CDR3 length: 14 residues. V trimming: 2 bases; J trimming: 0 bases; junction bases outside the gene matches: 1. In DNA, the CDR3 is TGTGCCTGTGACAAACTGGGGGACACCGATAAACTCATCTTT. Translation: CACDKLGDTDKLIF.

There are a few counts of this clone. A much bigger clone sits one base away, suggesting this may be a read error. The chain recombines TRDV2 with TRDJ1; 10 bases are shared with TRDD3. V lost 0 bases, J lost 9 bases, and 15 bases stayed unmatched. CDR1 and CDR2 from the germline V gene are GEAIGNYY and EKD. This CDR3 comprises 17 residues. CDR3 in DNA: TGTGCCTGTGACACCGTTTCCCGGGGGATACGTCAAGCAGAACTCATCTTT. As protein: CACDTVSRGIRQAELIF.

This clone was seen a single time. With a much larger clone just one base away, this may be a read error. The gene calls are TRDV2 and TRDJ1; 10 nucleotides align to TRDD3. With V trimmed by 0 bases and J by 0 bases, 15 bases remained unmatched. In germline, CDR1 is GEAIGNYY, CDR2 EKD. The CDR3 totals 20 residues. CDR3 sequence: CACDTVGVVLGDAHTDKLIF. The CDR3 DNA reads TGTGCCTGTGACACCGTTGGGGTGGTACTGGGGGATGCTCACACCGATAAACTCATCTTT.